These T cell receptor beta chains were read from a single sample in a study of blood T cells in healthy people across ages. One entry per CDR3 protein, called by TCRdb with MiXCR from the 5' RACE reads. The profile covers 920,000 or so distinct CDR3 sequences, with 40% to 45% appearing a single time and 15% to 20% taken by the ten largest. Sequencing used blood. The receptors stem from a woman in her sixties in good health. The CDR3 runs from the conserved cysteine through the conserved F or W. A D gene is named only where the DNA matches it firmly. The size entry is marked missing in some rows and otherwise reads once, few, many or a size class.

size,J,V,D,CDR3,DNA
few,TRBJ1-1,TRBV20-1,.,CSARDLRDNTEAFF,TGCAGTGCTAGAGATCTTAGGGACAACACTGAAGCTTTCTTT
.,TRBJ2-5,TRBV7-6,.,CASSSTRELGETQYF,TGTGCCAGCAGCTCAACCCGGGAGCTGGGGGAGACCCAGTACTTC
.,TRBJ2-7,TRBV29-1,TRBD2,CSVEEGTSGSYEQYF,TGCAGCGTTGAAGAGGGGACTAGCGGGAGTTACGAGCAGTACTTC
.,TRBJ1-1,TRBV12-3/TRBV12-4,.,CASSLEAGNTEAFF,TGTGCCAGCAGTTTAGAGGCCGGGAACACTGAAGCTTTCTTT
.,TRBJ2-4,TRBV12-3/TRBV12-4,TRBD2,CASSPNGAGVSPAKNIQYF,TGTGCCAGCAGCCCCAATGGAGCGGGAGTCTCCCCGGCCAAAAACATTCAGTACTTC
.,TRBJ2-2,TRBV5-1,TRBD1,CASSNFRGTGELFF,TGCGCCAGCAGCAATTTCAGGGGGACCGGGGAGCTGTTTTTT
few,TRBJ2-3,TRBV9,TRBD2,CASSVEGGSTQYF,TGTGCCAGCAGCGTAGAGGGCGGGAGTACGCAGTATTTT
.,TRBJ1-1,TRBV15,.,CATSRGQADTEAFF,TGTGCCACCAGCAGAGGACAGGCGGACACTGAAGCTTTCTTT
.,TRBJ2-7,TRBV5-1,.,CASSLGRRDYEQYF,TGCGCCAGCAGCTTGGGCAGGCGAGACTACGAGCAGTACTTC
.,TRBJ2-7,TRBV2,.,CASSEVQRAPGGEQYF,TGTGCCAGCAGTGAGGTCCAGCGGGCCCCAGGAGGCGAGCAGTACTTC
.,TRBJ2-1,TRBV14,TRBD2,CASSQDTGLAGYNEQFF,TGTGCCAGCAGCCAAGATACGGGACTAGCGGGATACAATGAGCAGTTCTTC
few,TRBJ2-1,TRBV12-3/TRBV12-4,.,CASSSPGLLDNEQFF,TGTGCCAGCAGTTCCCCGGGACTCCTCGACAATGAGCAGTTCTTC
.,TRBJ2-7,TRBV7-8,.,CASSDRDYEQYF,TGTGCCAGCAGCGACCGGGACTACGAGCAGTACTTC
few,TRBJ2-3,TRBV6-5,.,CASSYATAGTQYF,TGTGCCAGCAGTTACGCGACGGCGGGTACGCAGTATTTT
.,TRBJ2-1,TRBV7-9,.,CATTAAGNTEQFF,TGTGCCACGACGGCCGCGGGGAATACCGAGCAGTTCTTC
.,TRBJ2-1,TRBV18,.,CASSPPGRDNEQFF,TGTGCCAGCTCACCACCGGGTAGGGATAATGAGCAGTTCTTC
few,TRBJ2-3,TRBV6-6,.,CASSYPDIPSPTDTQYF,TGTGCCAGCAGTTACCCCGACATTCCGTCCCCCACAGATACGCAGTATTTT
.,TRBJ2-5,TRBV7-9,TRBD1,CASSPRTGDNTYGQYF,TGTGCCAGCAGCCCACGGACAGGGGACAACACCTACGGGCAGTACTTC
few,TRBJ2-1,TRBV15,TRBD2,CATAFAGRDNEQFF,TGTGCCACCGCTTTCGCGGGGAGGGACAATGAGCAGTTCTTC
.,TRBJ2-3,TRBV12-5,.,CASAQMGRNTDTQYF,TGTGCTAGTGCTCAAATGGGTCGGAACACAGATACGCAGTATTTT
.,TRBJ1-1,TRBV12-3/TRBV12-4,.,CASRPGVWNTEAFF,TGTGCCAGCAGGCCAGGGGTCTGGAACACTGAAGCTTTCTTT
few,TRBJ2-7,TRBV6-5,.,CASRQGLAGNSYEQYF,TGTGCCAGCAGACAGGGGCTAGCGGGCAATAGCTACGAGCAGTACTTC
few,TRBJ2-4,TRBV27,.,CASSFSSGNIQYF,TGTGCCAGCAGTTTTTCGTCAGGAAACATTCAGTACTTC
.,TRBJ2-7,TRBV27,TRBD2,CASSILAGVYEQYF,TGTGCCAGTAGTATACTGGCGGGAGTCTACGAGCAGTACTTC
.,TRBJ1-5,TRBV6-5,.,CASAMIRGQPQHF,TGTGCCAGCGCAATGATCCGGGGCCAGCCCCAGCATTTT
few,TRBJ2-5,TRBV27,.,CASRRGRQETQYF,TGTGCCAGCAGACGGGGACGCCAAGAGACCCAGTACTTC
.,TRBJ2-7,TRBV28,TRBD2,CASSKRTSGSPEQYF,TGTGCCAGCAGCAAAAGGACTAGCGGGAGCCCCGAGCAGTACTTC
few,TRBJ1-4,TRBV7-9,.,CASSLASVKLFF,TGTGCCAGCAGCTTAGCGAGCGTAAAACTGTTTTTT
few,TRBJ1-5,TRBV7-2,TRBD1,CASSIHGTVQQPQHF,TGTGCCAGCTCCATACACGGGACAGTCCAGCAGCCCCAGCATTTT
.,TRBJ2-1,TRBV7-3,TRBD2,CASSLVGLYNEQFF,TGTGCCAGCAGCTTGGTGGGACTATACAATGAGCAGTTCTTC
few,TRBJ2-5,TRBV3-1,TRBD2,CASSPGTSVWQETQYF,TGTGCCAGCAGCCCCGGGACTAGTGTCTGGCAAGAGACCCAGTACTTC